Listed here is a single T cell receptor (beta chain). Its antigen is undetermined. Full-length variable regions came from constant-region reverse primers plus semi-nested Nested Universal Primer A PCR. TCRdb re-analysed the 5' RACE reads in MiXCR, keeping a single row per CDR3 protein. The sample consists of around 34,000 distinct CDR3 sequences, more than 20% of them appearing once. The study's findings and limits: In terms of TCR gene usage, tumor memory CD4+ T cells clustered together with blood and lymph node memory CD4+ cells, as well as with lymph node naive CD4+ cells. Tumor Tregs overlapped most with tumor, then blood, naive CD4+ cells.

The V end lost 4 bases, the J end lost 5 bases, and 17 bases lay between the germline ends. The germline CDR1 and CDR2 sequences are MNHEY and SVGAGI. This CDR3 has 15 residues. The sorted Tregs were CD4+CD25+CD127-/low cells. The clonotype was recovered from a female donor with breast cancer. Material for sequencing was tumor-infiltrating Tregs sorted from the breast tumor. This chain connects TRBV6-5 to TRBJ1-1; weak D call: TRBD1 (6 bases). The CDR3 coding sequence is TGTGCCAGCAGTTTCGGAGGAGGGGGAGGTACTGAAGCTTTCTTT. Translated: CASSFGGGGGTEAFF.